The rows below give T cell receptor beta chains drawn from one sample of a study of PD-1 blockade in classical Hodgkin lymphoma. The data were produced by immunoSEQ multiplex PCR, yet TCRdb's version contains in-frame clones alone and is incomplete. The profile shows approximately 41,000 clones, 60% to 70% of them singletons. The sequencing here drew on peripheral blood mononuclear cells (PBMCs), taken before the fourth cycle of nivolumab. Receptors originate from a human donor with classical Hodgkin lymphoma. CDR3s leave out the opening cysteine and the closing phenylalanine or tryptophan.

v_call cdr3_aa
TRBV5-1 ASSLQVGGTYNEQF
TRBV6-5 ASRRLESYNEQF
TRBV7-2 ASSLDRAGNTIY
TRBV10-1 ASSLRGDEGETQY
TRBV9 ASDAGGVEQF
TRBV10-3 AISEGRGTYEQY
TRBV6-5 ASSLSWDSTYEQY
TRBV19 ASAPSGTPTDTQY
TRBV7-9 ASSLGAGKYEQY
TRBV28 ASSNPALGQPQH
TRBV19 ASSIEGQGHSNQPQH
TRBV11-3 ASSLQGDEQF
TRBV7-6 ASSQLGQGQETQY
TRBV6-6 ASSMGTPPIYYEQY
TRBV15 ATSSGLVNEQF
TRBV6-5 ASSRLLGANVLT
TRBV7-7 ASSLAGSTDTQY
TRBV19 ASKGASSSGANVLT
TRBV7-9 ASSLGVSGRKETQY
TRBV28 ASSTQINSPLH
TRBV6-6 ASSYSGGWRGETQY
TRBV6-1 ATSGYGEKLF
TRBV19 ASSPGTVEAF
TRBV5-1 ASSPTGANTGELF
TRBV4-3 ASSQEGGGGQPQH
TRBV5-8 ASSFGDRGHGYT
TRBV7-9 ASSLKQGPYEQY
TRBV7-2 ASREPGLAAYEQY
TRBV28 ASSRTSGGTDTQY
TRBV30 AWRKGTGGNQPQH
TRBV7-9 ASSKQGVAYEQY
TRBV9 ASSVVGSPTDTQY
TRBV15 ATSRTNYNEQF
TRBV29-1 SVEVKRAGGAYT
TRBV28 ASRLQGDTEAF
TRBV28 ASSSYRLAEATYEQY
TRBV25-1 ASSPGRSNEQF
TRBV18 ASSSADETQY
TRBV19 ASSIEGPKNEQY
TRBV25-1 ASSDPGTGGSGELF
TRBV18 ASSRLQGVTEAF
TRBV6-6 ACRGSGTQY